This TCR beta chain was profiled in a study of human T cells and chemical hapten exposure. TCRdb recomputed calls from the RACE reads with MiXCR, one row per CDR3 protein. The table has 300,000 to 450,000 distinct CDR3 sequences, more than 4.5% seen once. Study observations and caveats: Expanded TCRs produced significantly more large CDR3 similarity clusters than controls did. A positive correlation with patch test score was found for PT1 expanded TCR counts.

Time point indicated: patch test 1, 2 weeks after DPC sensitization. Noted treatment: therapeutic diphenylcyclopropenone sensitization with weekly scalp DPC. Every donor had alopecia and was 18 to 70 years old; all were suitable for DPC. Note on this clonotype: Its matching antigen is unknown.

Germline loops: CDR1 SNHLY, CDR2 FYNNEI. This CDR3 is built from 17 residues. Trimming cost V 7 bases and J 5 bases; bases outside gene matches: 16. This chain joins TRBV2 and TRBJ2-3; 9 bases align to TRBD2. The receptor's source is a woman between 50 and 59 years old with alopecia areata. Some clones in this sample may be carry-over from other donors' samples. Source: whole blood, taken in connection with sensitization to the hapten diphenylcyclopropenone (DPC). The DNA of the CDR3 is TGTGCCAGCAATTATATAGCGGGAGTCGGAGTAGTAGATACGCAGTATTTT. Residues: CASNYIAGVGVVDTQYF. The whole variable domain, remainder taken from reference TRBV2 and TRBJ2-3, is EPEVTQTPSHQVTQMGQEVILRCVPISNHLYFYWYRQILGQKVEFLVSFYNNEISEKSEIFDDQFSVERPDGSNFTLKIRSTKLEDSAMYFCASNYIAGVGVVDTQYFGPGTRLTVL.